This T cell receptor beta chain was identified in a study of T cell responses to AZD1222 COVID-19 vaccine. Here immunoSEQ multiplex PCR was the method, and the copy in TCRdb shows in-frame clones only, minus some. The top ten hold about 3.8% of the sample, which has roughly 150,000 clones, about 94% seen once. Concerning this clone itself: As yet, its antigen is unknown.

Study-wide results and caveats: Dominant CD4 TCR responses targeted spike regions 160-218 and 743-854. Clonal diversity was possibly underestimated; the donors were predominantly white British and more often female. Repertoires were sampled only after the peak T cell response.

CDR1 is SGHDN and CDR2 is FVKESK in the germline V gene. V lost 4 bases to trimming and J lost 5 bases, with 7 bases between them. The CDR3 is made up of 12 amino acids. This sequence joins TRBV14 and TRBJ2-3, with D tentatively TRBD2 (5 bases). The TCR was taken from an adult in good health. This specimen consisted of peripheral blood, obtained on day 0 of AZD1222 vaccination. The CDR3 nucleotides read TGTGCCAGCAGCCCAGGACTAGATACGCAGTATTTT. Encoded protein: CASSPGLDTQYF.